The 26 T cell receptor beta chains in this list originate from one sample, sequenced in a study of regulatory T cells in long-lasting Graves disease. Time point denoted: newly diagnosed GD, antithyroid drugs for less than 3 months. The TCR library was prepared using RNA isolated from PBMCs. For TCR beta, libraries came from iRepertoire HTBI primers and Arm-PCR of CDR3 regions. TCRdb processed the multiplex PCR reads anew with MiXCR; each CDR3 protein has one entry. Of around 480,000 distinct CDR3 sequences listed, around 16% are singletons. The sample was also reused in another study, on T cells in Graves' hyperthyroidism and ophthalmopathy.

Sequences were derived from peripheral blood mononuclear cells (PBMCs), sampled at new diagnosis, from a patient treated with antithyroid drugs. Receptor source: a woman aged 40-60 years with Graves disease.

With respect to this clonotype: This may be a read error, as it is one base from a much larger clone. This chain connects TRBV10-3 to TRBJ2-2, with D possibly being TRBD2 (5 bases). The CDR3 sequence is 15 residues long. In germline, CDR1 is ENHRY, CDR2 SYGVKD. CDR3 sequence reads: CAVSEEGANTGELFF. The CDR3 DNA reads TGTGCCGTCAGTGAAGAGGGAGCGAACACCGGGGAGCTGTTTTTT.

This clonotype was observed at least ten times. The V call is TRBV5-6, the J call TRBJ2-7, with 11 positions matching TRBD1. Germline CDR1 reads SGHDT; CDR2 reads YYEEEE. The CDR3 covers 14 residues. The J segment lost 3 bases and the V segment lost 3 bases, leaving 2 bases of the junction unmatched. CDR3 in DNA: TGTGCCAGCAGCTGGGGACAGGGGGTCTACGAGCAGTACTTC. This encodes CASSWGQGVYEQYF.

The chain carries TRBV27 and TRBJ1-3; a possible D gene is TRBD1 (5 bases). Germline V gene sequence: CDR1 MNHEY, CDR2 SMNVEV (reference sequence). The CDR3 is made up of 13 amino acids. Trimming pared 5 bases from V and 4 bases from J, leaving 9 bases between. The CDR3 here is CASSRGGGNTIYF. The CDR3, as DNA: TGTGCCAGCAGTAGGGGTGGCGGAAACACCATATATTTT.

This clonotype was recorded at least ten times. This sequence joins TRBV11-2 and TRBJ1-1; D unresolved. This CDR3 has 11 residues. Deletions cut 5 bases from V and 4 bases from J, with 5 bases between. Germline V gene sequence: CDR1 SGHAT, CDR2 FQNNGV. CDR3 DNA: TGTGCCAGCAGCCCCCGCACTGAAGCTTTCTTT. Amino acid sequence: CASSPRTEAFF.

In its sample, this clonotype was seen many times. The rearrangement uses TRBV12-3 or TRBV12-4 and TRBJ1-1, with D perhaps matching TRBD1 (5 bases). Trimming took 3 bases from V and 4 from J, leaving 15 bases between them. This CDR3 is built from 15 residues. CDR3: CASSFYGARGTEAFF. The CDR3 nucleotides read TGTGCCAGCAGTTTTTATGGGGCGCGGGGCACTGAAGCTTTCTTT.

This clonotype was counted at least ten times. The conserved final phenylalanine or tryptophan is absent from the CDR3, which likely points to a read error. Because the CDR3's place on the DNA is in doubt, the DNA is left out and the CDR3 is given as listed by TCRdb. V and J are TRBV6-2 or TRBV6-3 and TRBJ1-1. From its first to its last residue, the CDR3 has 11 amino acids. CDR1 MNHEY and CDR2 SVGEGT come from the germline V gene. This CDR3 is CASSPDSRGDC.

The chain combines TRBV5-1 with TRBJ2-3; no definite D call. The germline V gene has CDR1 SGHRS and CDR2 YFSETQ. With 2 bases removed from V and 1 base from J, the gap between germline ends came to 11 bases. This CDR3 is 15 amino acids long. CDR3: CASSFLVTRTDTQYF. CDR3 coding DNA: TGCGCCAGCAGCTTCCTGGTGACTCGCACAGATACGCAGTATTTT. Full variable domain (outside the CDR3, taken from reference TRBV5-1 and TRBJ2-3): KAGVTQTPRYLIKTRGQQVTLSCSPISGHRSVSWYQQTPGQGLQFLFEYFSETQRNKGNFPGRFSGRQFSNSRSEMNVSTLELGDSALYLCASSFLVTRTDTQYFGPGTRLTVL.

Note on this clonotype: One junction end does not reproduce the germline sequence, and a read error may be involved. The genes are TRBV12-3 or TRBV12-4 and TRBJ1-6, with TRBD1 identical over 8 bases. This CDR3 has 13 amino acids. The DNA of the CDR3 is TGTGCCAGCAGTGGACAGGGCTATTCATCCCTCCACTTT. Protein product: CASSGQGYSSLHF.

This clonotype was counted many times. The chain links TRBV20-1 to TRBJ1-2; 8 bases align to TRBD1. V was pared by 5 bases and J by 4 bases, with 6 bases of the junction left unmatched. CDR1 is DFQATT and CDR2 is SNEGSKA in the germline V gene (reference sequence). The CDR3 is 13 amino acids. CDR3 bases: TGCAGTGCTTACGACAGGGGTTCCTATGGCTACACCTTC. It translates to CSAYDRGSYGYTF.

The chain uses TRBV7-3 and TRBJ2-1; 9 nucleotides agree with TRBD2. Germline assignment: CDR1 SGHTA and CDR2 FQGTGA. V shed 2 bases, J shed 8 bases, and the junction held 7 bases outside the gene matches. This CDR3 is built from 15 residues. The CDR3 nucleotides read TGTGCCAGCAGCTTATACAGCGGGGGGAGCTATGAGCAGTTCTTC. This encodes CASSLYSGGSYEQFF.

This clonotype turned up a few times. The DNA for the CDR3 is TGTGCCAGCAGACGGCACTATGGCTACACCTTC. Residues: CASRRHYGYTF. This chain links TRBV6-1 with TRBJ1-2; unclear D gene. Germline CDR1 is MNHNS and CDR2 is SASEGT. The CDR3 extends over 11 amino acids. V dropped 6 bases and J dropped 3 bases, with 5 bases sitting between them.

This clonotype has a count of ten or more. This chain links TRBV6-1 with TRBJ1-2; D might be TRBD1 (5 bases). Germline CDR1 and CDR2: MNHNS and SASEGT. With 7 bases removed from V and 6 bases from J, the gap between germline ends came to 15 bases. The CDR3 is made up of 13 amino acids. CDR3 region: CASIRPGGDGYTF. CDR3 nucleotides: TGTGCCAGCATTAGACCGGGGGGAGATGGCTACACCTTC.

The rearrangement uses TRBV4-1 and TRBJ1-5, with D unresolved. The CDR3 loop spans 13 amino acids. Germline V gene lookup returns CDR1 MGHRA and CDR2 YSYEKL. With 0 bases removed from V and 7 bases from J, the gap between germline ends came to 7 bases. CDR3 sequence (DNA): TGCGCCAGCAGCCAAGAATCCGACCAGCCCCAGCATTTT. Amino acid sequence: CASSQESDQPQHF.

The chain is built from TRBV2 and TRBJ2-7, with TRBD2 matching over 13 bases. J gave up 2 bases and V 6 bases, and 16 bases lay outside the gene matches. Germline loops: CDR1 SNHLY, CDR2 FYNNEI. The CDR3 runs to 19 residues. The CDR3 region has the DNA TGTGCCAGCAGCTTACTAGCGGGGGGGAGTTTAGCCTCCACCTACGAGCAGTACTTC. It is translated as CASSLLAGGSLASTYEQYF.

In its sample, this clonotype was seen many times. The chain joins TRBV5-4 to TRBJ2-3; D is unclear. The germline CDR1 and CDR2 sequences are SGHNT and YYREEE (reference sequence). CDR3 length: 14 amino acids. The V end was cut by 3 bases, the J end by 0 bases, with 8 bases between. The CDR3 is CASSSAVSTDTQYF. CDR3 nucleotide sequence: TGTGCCAGCAGCTCAGCCGTTAGCACAGATACGCAGTATTTT.

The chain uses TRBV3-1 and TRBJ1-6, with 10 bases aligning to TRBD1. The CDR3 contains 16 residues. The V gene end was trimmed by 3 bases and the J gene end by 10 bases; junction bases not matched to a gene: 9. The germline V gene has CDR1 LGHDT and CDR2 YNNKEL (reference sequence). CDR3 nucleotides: TGTGCCAGCAGCCACACCCGGGACAGGGGCGGGTCACCCCTCCACTTT. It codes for CASSHTRDRGGSPLHF.

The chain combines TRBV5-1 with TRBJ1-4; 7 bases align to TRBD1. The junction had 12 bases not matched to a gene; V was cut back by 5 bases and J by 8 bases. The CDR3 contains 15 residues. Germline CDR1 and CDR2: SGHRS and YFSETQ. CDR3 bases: TGCGCCAGCAGGCCCACAGGGGACTCGACGGAAAAACTGTTTTTT. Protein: CASRPTGDSTEKLFF.

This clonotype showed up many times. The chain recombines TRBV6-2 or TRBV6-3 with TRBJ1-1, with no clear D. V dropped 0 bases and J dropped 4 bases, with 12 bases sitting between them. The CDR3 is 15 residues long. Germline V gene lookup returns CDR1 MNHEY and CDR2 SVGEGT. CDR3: CASSYSISSVTEAFF. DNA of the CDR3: TGTGCCAGCAGTTACTCGATATCCTCAGTCACTGAAGCTTTCTTT.

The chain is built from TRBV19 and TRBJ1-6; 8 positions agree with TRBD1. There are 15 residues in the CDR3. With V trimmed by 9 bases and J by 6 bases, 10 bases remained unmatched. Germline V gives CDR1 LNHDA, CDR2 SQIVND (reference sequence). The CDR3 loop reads CARLRTGRFNSPLHF. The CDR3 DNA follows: TGTGCCAGACTCAGGACAGGGCGATTTAATTCACCCCTCCACTTT.

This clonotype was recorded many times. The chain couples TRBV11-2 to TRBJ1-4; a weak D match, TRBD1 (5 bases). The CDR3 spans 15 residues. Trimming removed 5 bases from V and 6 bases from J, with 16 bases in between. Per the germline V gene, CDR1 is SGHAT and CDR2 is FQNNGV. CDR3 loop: CASSLLGGGHEKLFF. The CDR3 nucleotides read TGTGCCAGCAGCCTCCTGGGGGGAGGGCATGAAAAACTGTTTTTT.

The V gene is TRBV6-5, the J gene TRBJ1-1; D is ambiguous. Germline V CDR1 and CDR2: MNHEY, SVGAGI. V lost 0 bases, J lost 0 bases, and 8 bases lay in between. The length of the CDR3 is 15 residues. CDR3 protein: CASSYSSVVNTEAFF. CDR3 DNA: TGTGCCAGCAGTTACTCGTCCGTAGTGAACACTGAAGCTTTCTTT.

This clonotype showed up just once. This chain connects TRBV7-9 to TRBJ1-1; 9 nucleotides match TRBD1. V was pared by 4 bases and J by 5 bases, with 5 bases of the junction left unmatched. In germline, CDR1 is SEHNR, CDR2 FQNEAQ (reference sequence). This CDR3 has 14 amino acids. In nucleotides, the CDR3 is TGTGCCAGCAGCTGGGGACAGGGATGGACTGAAGCTTTCTTT. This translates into CASSWGQGWTEAFF.

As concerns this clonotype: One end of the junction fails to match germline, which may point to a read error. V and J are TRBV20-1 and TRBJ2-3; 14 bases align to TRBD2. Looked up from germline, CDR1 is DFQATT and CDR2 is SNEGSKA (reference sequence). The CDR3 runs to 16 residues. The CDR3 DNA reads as TGCAGTGCTAGAGGTCGACTAGCGGGGGGGCCGGATACGAAGTATTTT. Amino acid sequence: CSARGRLAGGPDTKYF.

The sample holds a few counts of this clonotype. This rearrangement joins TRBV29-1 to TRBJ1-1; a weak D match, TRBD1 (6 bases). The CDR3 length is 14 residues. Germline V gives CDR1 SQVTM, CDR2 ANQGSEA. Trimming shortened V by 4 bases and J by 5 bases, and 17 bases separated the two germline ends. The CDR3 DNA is TGCAGCGTTGTGGAAGGGGGGGGGTGGACTGAAGCTTTCTTT. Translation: CSVVEGGGWTEAFF. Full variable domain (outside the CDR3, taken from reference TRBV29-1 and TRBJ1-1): SAVISQKPSRDICQRGTSLTIQCQVDSQVTMMFWYRQQPGQSLTLIATANQGSEATYESGFVIDKFPISRPNLTFSTLTVSNMSPEDSSIYLCSVVEGGGWTEAFFGQGTRLTVV.

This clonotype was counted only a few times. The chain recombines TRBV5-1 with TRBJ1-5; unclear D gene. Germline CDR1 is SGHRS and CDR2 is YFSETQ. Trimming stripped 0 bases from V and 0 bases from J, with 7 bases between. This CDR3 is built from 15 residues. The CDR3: CASSLGIDSNQPQHF. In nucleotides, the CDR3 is TGCGCCAGCAGCTTGGGGATAGATAGCAATCAGCCCCAGCATTTT.

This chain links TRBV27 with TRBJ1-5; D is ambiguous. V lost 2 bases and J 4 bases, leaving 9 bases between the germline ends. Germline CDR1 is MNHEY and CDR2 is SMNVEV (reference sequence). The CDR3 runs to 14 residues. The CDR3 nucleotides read TGTGCCAGCAGTTTAACGGGAATAAATCAGCCCCAGCATTTT. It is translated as CASSLTGINQPQHF.